This section outlines one T cell receptor beta chain sequence together with its context. These data are taken from a study of cytomegalovirus exposure and HLA in healthy donors. V was cut by 0 bases and J by 0 bases, with 9 bases left in between. Germline V gene lookup returns CDR1 SGHRS and CDR2 YFSETQ. This CDR3 spans 16 amino acids. A multiplex PCR was run with 60 Vbeta primers and 13 Jbeta primers. The protocol was immunoSEQ multiplex PCR, while the TCRdb copy is restricted to in-frame clones and leaves out a portion. The table lists under 200,000 clones, 79% of them singletons. The V gene is TRBV5-1, the J gene TRBJ1-4, with D perhaps matching TRBD1 (5 bases). This receptor was obtained from a woman aged 45-65 years in good health and CMV-seronegative. Sequencing was done on a sample of PBMCs. The CDR3, as DNA: TGCGCCAGCAGCTTGGATGGGGCCCCAACTAATGAAAAACTGTTTTTT. It translates to CASSLDGAPTNEKLFF.